What follows describes a single T cell receptor beta chain. Libraries were prepared by immunoSEQ multiplex PCR; TCRdb keeps only in-frame clonotypes and omits some of them. This table holds 17,000 or so clones, roughly 78% found once. This specimen belongs to a study of blood T cell repertoires in COVID-19. Germline CDR1 is MNHEY and CDR2 is SVGEGT. Trimming left V 5 bases short and J 0 bases short, with 5 bases between. This CDR3 is built from 12 residues. This chain uses TRBV6-2 or TRBV6-3 with TRBJ2-7; D not resolved. The clonotype originates from a man aged 55 to 70 with active or convalescent COVID-19. The source material was peripheral blood. DNA for the CDR3: TGTGCCAGCAGTCCGAGCTCCTACGAGCAGTACTTC. Protein product: CASSPSSYEQYF.